This entry concerns a single T cell receptor beta chain. Original handling: It was from reference gene primer amplification that nucleated cell counts were estimated. Sequencing used immunoSEQ multiplex PCR; TCRdb keeps in-frame clones, though not all of them. V, J and clone size are those of that table, while D and trimming were read from the DNA. Here the sample spans around 320,000 clones, almost 85% being singletons. V was shortened by 2 bases and J by 1 base, with 6 bases between the two germline ends. Per germline, CDR1 LNHDA and CDR2 SQIVND (reference sequence). This CDR3 contains 14 residues. This record comes from a study of blood T cell repertoires in COVID-19. Study at large: Researchers got acute and convalescent COVID-19 samples from the United States, Italy and Spain. T cells, B-cell-depleted T cells, or PBMCs provided the cDNA or gDNA that served as material.

The rearrangement uses TRBV19 and TRBJ2-4, with D possibly being TRBD1 (5 bases). The sample consisted of peripheral blood. This sequence was found in a human donor in a cohort sampled during active COVID-19. The CDR3 DNA is TGTGCCAGTAGTATACCAGGGGCCAAAAACATTCAGTACTTC. Translating it yields CASSIPGAKNIQYF.